One and the same sample provided the 30 T cell receptor beta chains below, sequenced in a study of CD8 T cells in Susac syndrome. Reverse transcription of about 0.45 to 1 ug RNA was carried out with random hexamers. MiXCR, applied by TCRdb to the immunoSEQ multiplex PCR reads, yields one record per CDR3 protein. This table holds about 180,000 distinct CDR3 sequences, under 97% found once. Specimen: CD4+ T cells from PBMCs. The receptors stem from a human donor with multiple sclerosis.

This clonotype was observed once. The CDR3 coding sequence is TGCAGCGTTTCCGGGGGAAGGGTCCATGAGCAGTTCTTC. It encodes CSVSGGRVHEQFF. The gene calls are TRBV29-1 and TRBJ2-1, with D perhaps TRBD2 (6 bases). The ends were cut back, 5 bases at V and 8 bases at J, with 16 bases in the middle. This CDR3 has 13 amino acids. Germline CDR1 reads SQVTM; CDR2 reads ANQGSEA.

CDR3 coding DNA: TGTGCCACCAGCGCAGAGGTTGGGGATCATTCACCCCTCCACTTT. Amino acid sequence: CATSAEVGDHSPLHF. The chain has TRBV15 and TRBJ1-6; no reliable D call. This CDR3 spans 15 amino acids. Deletions cut 5 bases from V and 8 bases from J, with 16 bases between. Germline V lookup: CDR1 LNHNV, CDR2 YYDKDF (reference sequence).

This clonotype occurred once. This rearrangement joins TRBV20-1 to TRBJ1-5; the D is unclear. Trimming pared 6 bases from V and 5 bases from J, leaving 11 bases between. Per the germline V gene, CDR1 is DFQATT and CDR2 is SNEGSKA (reference sequence). This CDR3 spans 12 amino acids. Here the CDR3 DNA reads TGCAGTGCCCGGAGCGGGGATCAGCCCCAGCATTTT. This gives the protein CSARSGDQPQHF.

This clonotype was seen once. CDR3 sequence reads: CASSMRQRNRQETQYF. CDR3 DNA: TGTGCCAGCAGTATGCGACAGAGAAACAGACAAGAGACCCAGTACTTC. The gene calls are TRBV6-2 or TRBV6-3 and TRBJ2-5, with D possibly being TRBD1 (5 bases). CDR1 MNHEY and CDR2 SVGEGT come from the germline V gene. CDR3 size: 16 residues. V lost 5 bases and J lost 2, with 18 bases in between.

The J gene is TRBJ2-3, the V gene TRBV12-3 or TRBV12-4; D call uncertain. V dropped 2 bases and J dropped 2 bases, with 8 bases sitting between them. This CDR3 comprises 14 residues. The CDR3 spells CASSLRVVTDTQYF. DNA of the CDR3: TGTGCCAGCAGTTTAAGGGTAGTCACAGATACGCAGTATTTT.

This sequence joins TRBV30 and TRBJ1-4, with D tentatively TRBD1 (5 bases). V was pared by 8 bases and J by 6 bases, with 16 bases between. CDR1 and CDR2 from the germline V gene are GTSNPN and SVGIG (reference sequence). The CDR3 covers 13 residues. The CDR3 region has the DNA TGTGCCGGGGCGCCGGCTGGGGATGAAAAACTGTTTTTT. It encodes CAGAPAGDEKLFF.

The chain couples TRBV4-3 to TRBJ1-1, with D unresolved. Trimming took 0 bases from V and 4 from J, leaving 15 bases between them. The CDR3 is 16 residues long. CDR1 is LGHNA and CDR2 is YSLEER in the germline V gene. CDR3 amino acids: CASSQDRRVGGTEAFF. CDR3 sequence (DNA): TGCGCCAGCAGCCAAGATAGGAGGGTAGGAGGCACTGAAGCTTTCTTT.

This clonotype has just one count. CDR3 region: CASSFPQGSYEQYF. The CDR3 bases are TGTGCCAGCAGTTTCCCCCAGGGATCCTACGAGCAGTACTTC. The chain couples TRBV7-9 to TRBJ2-7; possibly TRBD1 for D (5 bases). Germline values: CDR1 SEHNR, CDR2 FQNEAQ (reference sequence). V was trimmed by 6 bases and J by 1 base, leaving 13 bases between them. There are 14 residues in the CDR3.

V usage is TRBV11-1 and J usage is TRBJ2-5; D perhaps matches TRBD2 (6 bases). The V and J ends lost 6 bases and 2 bases respectively, with 16 bases between them. Per the germline V gene, CDR1 is SGHAT and CDR2 is FQDESV (reference sequence). The CDR3 loop spans 15 amino acids. The CDR3 coding sequence is TGTGCCAGCAGGAGGAATAGCGGAATTCAAGAGACCCAGTACTTC. This codes for CASRRNSGIQETQYF.

The sample holds one count of this clonotype. The V and J genes are TRBV29-1 and TRBJ2-3; 11 nucleotides agree with TRBD2. Germline lookup yields CDR1 SQVTM and CDR2 ANQGSEA. The CDR3 loop spans 15 amino acids. V lost 4 bases, J lost 2 bases, and 5 bases stayed unmatched. CDR3 DNA: TGCAGCGTTGGAGGGACTAGCGGCACCACAGATACGCAGTATTTT. The encoded protein is CSVGGTSGTTDTQYF.

The chain recombines TRBV30 with TRBJ1-1; D gene uncertain. Trimming left V 2 bases short and J 3 bases short, with 4 bases between. The germline gives CDR1 GTSNPN, CDR2 SVGIG (reference sequence). This CDR3 region has 11 residues. In nucleotides, the CDR3 is TGTGCCTGGAGTCCTTACACTGAAGCTTTCTTT. Translation: CAWSPYTEAFF. The full variable domain, its missing parts supplied by reference TRBV30 and TRBJ1-1, is SQTIHQWPATLVQPVGSPLSLECTVEGTSNPNLYWYRQAAGRGLQLLFYSVGIGQISSEVPQNLSASRPQDRQFILSSKKLLLSDSGFYLCAWSPYTEAFFGQGTRLTVV.

The chain has TRBV5-1 and TRBJ1-6; D is possibly TRBD1 (5 bases). Germline V gives CDR1 SGHRS, CDR2 YFSETQ. The CDR3 sequence is 14 residues long. Trimming pared 4 bases from V and 10 bases from J, leaving 15 bases between. The CDR3 spells CASSDQGFQSPLHF. The CDR3 region has the DNA TGCGCCAGCAGCGACCAGGGTTTTCAGTCACCCCTCCACTTT. Full variable domain (outside the CDR3, taken from reference TRBV5-1 and TRBJ1-6): KAGVTQTPRYLIKTRGQQVTLSCSPISGHRSVSWYQQTPGQGLQFLFEYFSETQRNKGNFPGRFSGRQFSNSRSEMNVSTLELGDSALYLCASSDQGFQSPLHFGNGTRLTVT.

This clonotype has a single count. J is TRBJ2-6 and V is TRBV4-1; a weak D match, TRBD2 (5 bases). Trimming shortened V by 3 bases and J by 0 bases, and 9 bases separated the two germline ends. CDR3 length: 16 residues. The germline V gene encodes CDR1 MGHRA and CDR2 YSYEKL. CDR3 nucleotides: TGCGCCAGCAGCCAGACGGGGAACTCTGGGGCCAACGTCCTGACTTTC. This gives the protein CASSQTGNSGANVLTF.

The chain couples TRBV14 to TRBJ1-1; no reliable D call. Germline-derived CDR1 and CDR2 are SGHDN and FVKESK. The CDR3 consists of 13 residues. Trimming left V 3 bases short and J 6 bases short, with 11 bases between. The CDR3 region has the DNA TGTGCCAGCAGCCACGACATTGGGTCTGAAGCTTTCTTT. Residues: CASSHDIGSEAFF.

The rearrangement uses TRBV4-2 and TRBJ2-5; no reliable D call. Trimming pared 0 bases from V and 5 bases from J, leaving 16 bases between. In germline, CDR1 is LGHNA, CDR2 YNFKEQ. CDR3 length equals 16 residues. Here the CDR3 reads CASSQDGWASRETQYF. CDR3 nucleotides: TGTGCCAGCAGCCAAGATGGGTGGGCCAGTCGGGAGACCCAGTACTTC.

J is TRBJ2-7 and V is TRBV3-1; D is possibly TRBD2 (5 bases). Germline CDR1 reads LGHDT; CDR2 reads YNNKEL (reference sequence). The CDR3 has 16 amino acids. V lost 5 bases to trimming and J lost 4 bases, with 21 bases between them. The DNA of the CDR3 is TGTGCCAGCAGCTTGGGTACTAGGGTTACACCTTACGAGCAGTACTTC. Translated: CASSLGTRVTPYEQYF.

The chain employs TRBV3-1 and TRBJ2-3; tentatively, D is TRBD2 (5 bases). This CDR3 has 16 residues. In germline, CDR1 is LGHDT, CDR2 YNNKEL (reference sequence). The V and J ends lost 1 base and 1 base respectively, with 12 bases between them. CDR3 DNA: TGTGCCAGCAGCCAAGTTGTCCTCGGGGGCACAGATACGCAGTATTTT. Translating gives CASSQVVLGGTDTQYF.

V is TRBV5-4 and J is TRBJ2-1; either TRBD1 or TRBD2 may supply D (5 bases each). V lost 4 bases and J 1 base, leaving 18 bases between the germline ends. This CDR3 has 17 residues. From germline, CDR1 is SGHNT and CDR2 YYREEE (reference sequence). The CDR3 loop is CASSLGAGSPSYNEQFF. The CDR3, as DNA: TGTGCCAGCAGCCTAGGGGCGGGTTCCCCTTCCTACAATGAGCAGTTCTTC.

The J gene is TRBJ1-3, the V gene TRBV11-3, with TRBD1 identical over 7 bases. Germline V CDR1 and CDR2: SGHNT, YENEEA. The ends lost 2 bases at V and 2 bases at J; junction bases unmatched: 0. CDR3 size: 14 residues. The CDR3 DNA is TGTGCCAGCAGCTTAAGGGGGCCTGGAAACACCATATATTTT. Its protein product is CASSLRGPGNTIYF.

The chain carries TRBV7-9 and TRBJ1-1; D gene ambiguous. The CDR3 extends over 13 amino acids. V was pared by 5 bases and J by 4 bases, with 11 bases between. Germline V gene sequence: CDR1 SEHNR, CDR2 FQNEAQ (reference sequence). The CDR3 nucleotides are TGTGCCAGCAGCACCCGTCGGATCACTGAAGCTTTCTTT. Amino acid sequence: CASSTRRITEAFF.

J is TRBJ1-4 and V is TRBV2, with D unclear. The CDR3 spans 13 residues. Germline V lookup: CDR1 SNHLY, CDR2 FYNNEI. Trimming stripped 11 bases from V and 3 bases from J, with 13 bases between. The CDR3 sequence: CAASLRPNEKLFF. DNA for the CDR3: TGTGCCGCCTCGCTGAGGCCTAATGAAAAACTGTTTTTT.

The chain has TRBV20-1 and TRBJ1-1; no firm D call. This CDR3 is built from 13 residues. V lost 2 bases, J lost 1 base, and 8 bases lay in between. CDR1 DFQATT and CDR2 SNEGSKA come from the germline V gene (reference sequence). The CDR3 reads CSARPQQNTEAFF. The CDR3 DNA is TGCAGTGCTAGACCCCAGCAGAACACTGAAGCTTTCTTT.

Written as DNA, the CDR3 is TGTGCCAGCAGCCAAGATACGTACAGAGAAGCTTTCTTT. It is translated as CASSQDTYREAFF. This chain uses TRBV14 with TRBJ1-1; D is uncertain. Trimming cost V 0 bases and J 8 bases, with 10 bases left between them. The CDR3 has 13 residues. CDR1 is SGHDN and CDR2 is FVKESK in the germline V gene.

The J gene is TRBJ2-1, the V gene TRBV20-1; tentative D call: TRBD2 (6 bases). The length of the CDR3 is 16 residues. CDR1 is DFQATT, CDR2 SNEGSKA, per germline (reference sequence). The ends were cut back, 0 bases at V and 0 bases at J, with 12 bases in the middle. The CDR3 bases are TGCAGTGCTAGAGATCATGCGGGGAGCTCCTACAATGAGCAGTTCTTC. Protein product: CSARDHAGSSYNEQFF.

The count of this clonotype is one. The rearrangement uses TRBV29-1 and TRBJ2-5; maybe TRBD2 (6 bases). Trimming pared 7 bases from V and 5 bases from J, leaving 14 bases between. CDR1 is SQVTM, CDR2 ANQGSEA, per germline. The CDR3 sequence is 12 residues long. The CDR3 loop reads CSAHAGKETQYF. In DNA form, the CDR3 reads TGCAGCGCCCACGCGGGGAAGGAGACCCAGTACTTC.

The chain couples TRBV20-1 to TRBJ2-7; 8 bases match TRBD2. The CDR3 spans 16 residues. Trimming cost V 3 bases and J 0 bases; bases outside gene matches: 10. CDR1 is DFQATT and CDR2 is SNEGSKA in the germline V gene (reference sequence). The CDR3 DNA sequence: TGCAGTGCTAGTCGGGGGGCGGGGGGCCCCTCCTACGAGCAGTACTTC. Translating it yields CSASRGAGGPSYEQYF.

The chain recombines TRBV3-1 with TRBJ1-6; TRBD1 might be the D (6 bases). The V end was cut by 4 bases, the J end by 12 bases, with 16 bases between. The CDR3 has 14 amino acids. Germline V gene data show CDR1 as LGHDT and CDR2 as YNNKEL (reference sequence). The CDR3 reads CASSLNSGGRPLHF. CDR3 DNA: TGTGCCAGCAGCCTTAACTCCGGGGGGCGACCCCTCCACTTT.

The chain links TRBV5-4 to TRBJ2-4, with TRBD2 matching 11 bases. Germline CDR1 and CDR2: SGHNT and YYREEE (reference sequence). This CDR3 comprises 18 residues. V dropped 4 bases and J dropped 0; count of bases not matched to a gene: 9. The CDR3 protein is CASSRLAGTTLAKNIQYF. DNA for the CDR3: TGTGCCAGCAGCCGACTAGCGGGAACTACTCTAGCCAAAAACATTCAGTACTTC.

This clonotype appeared a single time. The rearrangement joins TRBV7-9 to TRBJ1-1; the match to TRBD1 covers 12 bases. V was clipped by 1 base and J by 7 bases; unmatched bases: 7. The germline CDR1 and CDR2 sequences are SEHNR and FQNEAQ (reference sequence). The CDR3 loop spans 16 amino acids. As DNA, the CDR3 is TGTGCCAGCAGCTTAGGTGGGACAGGGGGCGCGGGTGAAGCTTTCTTT. As protein: CASSLGGTGGAGEAFF.

The chain combines TRBV27 with TRBJ1-6; D is perhaps TRBD1 (5 bases). V dropped 5 bases and J dropped 6 bases, with 8 bases sitting between them. The CDR3 sequence is 13 residues long. The V gene's germline CDR1 is MNHEY and CDR2 SMNVEV (reference sequence). CDR3 nucleotide sequence: TGTGCCAGCAGTGACAGAGTTAATTCACCCCTCCACTTT. Residues: CASSDRVNSPLHF.